The rows below give T cell receptor beta chains drawn from one sample of a study of blood T cell repertoires in COVID-19. Profiled with immunoSEQ multiplex PCR; TCRdb holds only in-frame clones, not every one. In the table there are 250,000 or so clones, around 86% of which are singletons. Material: peripheral blood. The receptors here all came from a woman in her sixties or seventies with COVID-19, enrolled during active disease. The CDR3 runs from the conserved cysteine through the conserved F or W. Each record gives: V gene, D gene, CDR3 length, J gene, clone size, CDR3 protein, CDR3 DNA. A D gene is named only where the DNA matches it firmly. The size of a clone is reported for some rows only, either as once, few or many, or as a class for expanded clones.

TRBV28	TRBD2	18	TRBJ2-2	-	CASSLVLAGGLITGELFF	TGTGCCAGCAGCTTAGTATTAGCGGGAGGACTTATCACCGGGGAGCTGTTTTTT
TRBV5-1	-	14	TRBJ2-7	-	CASSSRDTSYEQYF	TGCGCCAGCAGCTCCCGGGACACCTCCTACGAGCAGTACTTC
TRBV27	-	16	TRBJ2-7	-	CASSSHRVPSSYEQYF	TGTGCCAGCAGTTCCCACAGGGTCCCAAGCTCCTACGAGCAGTACTTC
TRBV29-1	-	14	TRBJ2-2	-	CSVEVSPNTGELFF	TGCAGCGTTGAAGTCAGTCCGAACACCGGGGAGCTGTTTTTT
TRBV28	TRBD1	13	TRBJ2-5	-	CASSTGDQETQYF	TGTGCCAGCAGTACAGGGGACCAAGAGACCCAGTACTTC
TRBV19	-	15	TRBJ1-5	-	CASSKGLGVGQPQHF	TGTGCCAGTAGTAAGGGTTTAGGGGTCGGTCAGCCCCAGCATTTT
TRBV28	TRBD1	13	TRBJ1-2	-	CASSLYRGLGYTF	TGTGCCAGCAGTCTATACAGGGGGCTTGGCTACACCTTC
TRBV4-1	TRBD2	16	TRBJ2-1	once	CASSQQTSGSLNEQFF	TGCGCCAGCAGCCAACAGACTAGCGGGAGTTTAAATGAGCAGTTCTTC
TRBV7-6	-	16	TRBJ2-7	-	CASSEVPGVGYYEQYF	TGTGCCAGCAGCGAAGTCCCGGGGGTTGGCTACTACGAGCAGTACTTC
TRBV4-2	TRBD2	17	TRBJ2-2	-	CASSQEGAAGVPGELFF	TGTGCCAGCAGCCAAGAGGGGGCAGCGGGAGTCCCTGGGGAGCTGTTTTTT
TRBV6-4	TRBD1	14	TRBJ1-1	-	CATKLDRLNTEAFF	TGTGCCACTAAATTGGACAGGTTGAACACTGAAGCTTTCTTT
TRBV5-6	-	13	TRBJ2-1	-	CASSSGLYNEQFF	TGTGCCAGCAGCAGCGGGTTATACAATGAGCAGTTCTTC
TRBV27	-	15	TRBJ1-1	-	CASRNERLANTEAFF	TGTGCCAGCAGAAATGAGCGGTTAGCGAACACTGAAGCTTTCTTT
TRBV6-5	TRBD2	14	TRBJ2-5	-	CASSYSMGGETQYF	TGTGCCAGCAGTTACTCGATGGGGGGGGAGACCCAGTACTTC
TRBV20-1	-	11	TRBJ2-7	once	CSARVNYEQYF	TGCAGTGCTCGGGTAAACTACGAGCAGTACTTC
TRBV6-5	-	16	TRBJ1-3	-	CASSYREPGTGNTIYF	TGTGCCAGCAGTTACCGCGAACCGGGAACGGGAAACACCATATATTTT
TRBV5-6	TRBD2	18	TRBJ2-3	-	CASSSKGLAGERADTQYF	TGTGCCAGCAGCTCCAAGGGACTAGCGGGAGAAAGGGCAGATACGCAGTATTTT
TRBV7-9	TRBD2	15	TRBJ2-2	few	CASSLVAGNTGELFF	TGTGCCAGCAGCTTGGTAGCGGGGAACACCGGGGAGCTGTTTTTT
TRBV30	-	14	TRBJ1-5	-	CAWSVTTDNQPQHF	TGTGCCTGGAGTGTAACGACAGACAATCAGCCCCAGCATTTT
TRBV6-2/TRBV6-3	-	17	TRBJ1-2	-	CASSYTHTGTHLYGYTF	TGTGCCAGCAGTTACACCCACACCGGGACACATCTCTATGGCTACACCTTC
TRBV14	-	15	TRBJ2-4	-	CASSQAAGRQNIQYF	TGTGCCAGCAGCCAAGCGGCGGGGCGGCAAAACATTCAGTACTTC
TRBV10-3	TRBD2	14	TRBJ2-3	-	CAITGTSATDTQYF	TGTGCCATCACAGGGACTAGCGCCACAGATACGCAGTATTTT
TRBV27	-	18	TRBJ2-1	-	CASSFLDGGGGLSNEQFF	TGTGCCAGCAGTTTCCTGGACGGGGGCGGGGGCCTTTCCAATGAGCAGTTCTTC
TRBV4-3	-	16	TRBJ2-1	once	CASSQDSRTAYNEQFF	TGCGCCAGCAGCCAAGACTCCCGGACTGCCTACAATGAGCAGTTCTTC
TRBV30	-	12	TRBJ1-1	few	CAWNRQNTEAFF	TGTGCCTGGAACAGACAGAACACTGAAGCTTTCTTT
TRBV18	TRBD1	13	TRBJ2-5	-	CASSQGQTETQYF	TGTGCCAGCTCACAGGGACAGACAGAGACCCAGTACTTC
TRBV24-1	-	13	TRBJ2-6	-	CATSRAGANVLTF	TGTGCCACCAGCAGGGCTGGGGCCAACGTCCTGACTTTC
TRBV19	TRBD2	13	TRBJ2-7	-	CASRGTSPYEQYF	TGTGCCAGCCGGGGGACTAGCCCCTACGAGCAGTACTTC
TRBV7-6	-	15	TRBJ1-4	-	CASTVGGGSTEKLFF	TGTGCCAGCACCGTCGGGGGAGGGTCTACTGAAAAACTGTTTTTT
TRBV30	-	16	TRBJ1-6	-	CAWSVSRGLRNSPLHF	TGTGCCTGGAGTGTAAGTAGAGGACTTCGAAACTCACCCCTCCACTTT
TRBV7-9	-	15	TRBJ1-1	-	CASRPERSGNTEAFF	TGTGCCAGCAGACCGGAGCGATCGGGAAACACTGAAGCTTTCTTT
TRBV6-1	TRBD1	16	TRBJ1-2	-	CASSAYSGQGAYGYTF	TGTGCCAGCAGTGCCTATAGTGGACAGGGGGCGTATGGCTACACCTTC
TRBV5-1	-	11	TRBJ2-5	-	CASSLAGAQYF	TGCGCCAGCAGCTTGGCGGGGGCCCAGTACTTC
TRBV28	-	13	TRBJ1-1	-	CASSLGREAEAFF	TGTGCCAGCAGTTTAGGGAGGGAGGCTGAAGCTTTCTTT
TRBV13	TRBD2	15	TRBJ2-1	many	CASSQGLAGGNEQFF	TGTGCCAGCAGCCAGGGACTAGCGGGAGGTAATGAGCAGTTCTTC
TRBV9	TRBD2	15	TRBJ2-2	-	CASSVVGGATGELFF	TGTGCCAGCAGCGTAGTCGGGGGGGCCACCGGGGAGCTGTTTTTT
TRBV18	TRBD1	15	TRBJ1-2	-	CASSLGSGTGFGYTF	TGTGCCAGCTCTCTGGGATCCGGGACAGGGTTCGGCTACACCTTC
TRBV10-1	-	13	TRBJ2-1	-	CASHCAGPNEQFF	TGCGCCAGCCACTGCGCGGGCCCTAATGAGCAGTTCTTC
TRBV29-1	TRBD2	14	TRBJ2-3	-	CSVGGTSLADTQYF	TGCAGCGTTGGCGGGACTAGCCTCGCAGATACGCAGTATTTT
TRBV9	-	13	TRBJ1-5	-	CASSVDSKQPQHF	TGTGCCAGCAGCGTAGATTCCAAACAGCCCCAGCATTTT
TRBV12-5	TRBD1	11	TRBJ1-1	-	CASGTDRFAFF	TGTGCTAGTGGTACGGACAGGTTCGCTTTCTTT
TRBV5-6	-	14	TRBJ1-6	few	CASSPEGVNSPLHF	TGTGCCAGCAGCCCGGAAGGGGTAAATTCACCCCTCCACTTT
TRBV19	-	15	TRBJ1-5	few	CASSQIRTGNQPQHF	TGTGCCAGTAGTCAAATCCGGACAGGCAATCAGCCCCAGCATTTT